The 3 T cell receptor beta chains below come from one sample, sequenced in a study of response to subunit inactivated influenza vaccine. TCRdb reanalysed the RT-PCR reads using MiXCR and keeps one entry per CDR3 protein. The profile shows about 530,000 distinct CDR3 sequences, roughly 13% of them singletons. The sample here was PBMCs from blood, taken more than 35 days after vaccination. Source of these receptors: a man between 45 and 60 years old who received an inactivated influenza vaccine.

The chain combines TRBV4-1 with TRBJ2-2; D gene uncertain. Germline CDR1 and CDR2: MGHRA and YSYEKL. V shed 2 bases and J shed 4 bases, with 11 bases lying between them. The CDR3 is made up of 15 amino acids. CDR3 in amino acids: CASSQQAGRTGELFF. The DNA of the CDR3 is TGCGCCAGCAGCCAACAGGCCGGGCGCACCGGGGAGCTGTTTTTT.

This clonotype turned up a few times. The chain employs TRBV12-3 or TRBV12-4 and TRBJ1-1, with 9 bases fitting TRBD1. The CDR3 is 16 amino acids. The J segment lost 4 bases and the V segment lost 5 bases, leaving 11 bases of the junction unmatched. The CDR3 loop reads CASSHLPGQGSTEAFF. CDR3 coding DNA: TGTGCCAGCAGTCACCTCCCGGGACAGGGAAGCACTGAAGCTTTCTTT.

Many counts were recorded for this clonotype. This chain joins TRBV7-6 and TRBJ2-1; a weak D match, TRBD2 (7 bases). Germline V gene data show CDR1 as SGHVS and CDR2 as FNYEAQ. Trimming removed 2 bases from V and 8 bases from J, with 13 bases in between. The CDR3 extends over 14 amino acids. The CDR3 region has the DNA TGTGCCAGCAGCTTATTTGGGGGGGCCCATGAGCAGTTCTTC. Protein product: CASSLFGGAHEQFF.